Listed below are T cell receptor beta chains from one sample, sequenced in a study of early stage breast cancer tumors. This table comes from immunoSEQ multiplex PCR, and its TCRdb copy is limited to in-frame clones, with some not included. Among approximately 6,500 clones listed, around 66% were seen once. Sequencing was performed on normal breast tissue next to the tumor. All receptors come from a person between 50 and 60 years old with breast cancer. The CDR3 runs from the conserved cysteine through the conserved F or W. The D gene is left open where the match is weak. Not every row has a clone size; where given, it reads once, few, many or a size class.

CDR3 protein	CDR3 DNA	clone size	J gene	V gene	D gene
CASSERGGGSGANVLTF	TGTGCCAGCAGTGAACGAGGGGGAGGCTCTGGGGCCAACGTCCTGACTTTC	.	TRBJ2-6	TRBV6-1	.
CASSLNSLNTEAFF	TGTGCCAGCAGCTTAAACAGCCTCAACACTGAAGCTTTCTTT	.	TRBJ1-1	TRBV7-2	.
CASSRRRDGSGELFF	TGTGCCAGCAGTAGAAGACGGGACGGATCCGGGGAGCTGTTTTTT	few	TRBJ2-2	TRBV6-5	.
CASSQGLADDEQFF	TGTGCCAGCAGCCAGGGGCTAGCGGACGATGAGCAGTTCTTC	.	TRBJ2-1	TRBV11-3	.
CASSKGQGAYGYTF	TGTGCCAGTAGTAAGGGACAGGGGGCCTATGGCTACACCTTC	medium-sized	TRBJ1-2	TRBV19	TRBD1
CASSWRTSGAQETQYF	TGTGCCAGCAGCTGGCGGACTAGCGGGGCTCAAGAGACCCAGTACTTC	.	TRBJ2-5	TRBV7-3	TRBD2
CASSPAGTSGTYNEQFF	TGTGCCAGCAGCCCCGCCGGAACTAGCGGGACCTACAATGAGCAGTTCTTC	.	TRBJ2-1	TRBV5-5	TRBD2
CASSHLKGADYEQYF	TGCGCCAGCAGCCACTTGAAGGGGGCCGATTACGAGCAGTACTTC	.	TRBJ2-7	TRBV5-1	TRBD1
CASSSFGGLYEQYF	TGTGCCAGTAGTTCGTTTGGGGGCCTCTACGAGCAGTACTTC	few	TRBJ2-7	TRBV19	.
CASSEARQVKWNEKLFF	TGTGCCAGCAGTGAAGCCCGACAGGTTAAGTGGAATGAAAAACTGTTTTTT	medium-sized	TRBJ1-4	TRBV6-1	.
CASSPRLHTEAFF	TGTGCCAGCAGCCCCAGGCTGCACACTGAAGCTTTCTTT	few	TRBJ1-1	TRBV9	.
CAIRRQRVNTEAFF	TGTGCCATCAGGAGACAGAGGGTGAACACTGAAGCTTTCTTT	few	TRBJ1-1	TRBV10-3	.
CSGGEQGAFEQFF	TGCAGCGGGGGGGAGCAGGGCGCCTTTGAGCAGTTCTTC	.	TRBJ2-1	TRBV29-1	.
CASSLAGGAGNTIYF	TGTGCCAGCAGCTTAGCGGGAGGGGCTGGAAACACCATATATTTT	.	TRBJ1-3	TRBV7-8	.
CASSAIGRLATGELFF	TGTGCCAGTAGTGCCATAGGGAGACTGGCCACCGGGGAGCTGTTTTTT	.	TRBJ2-2	TRBV19	.
CASSLAAGYTYEQYF	TGTGCCAGCAGCTTAGCGGCAGGGTATACCTACGAGCAGTACTTC	.	TRBJ2-7	TRBV7-2	.
CASSPSNRPLSGNTIYF	TGTGCCAGCAGCCCGAGTAACAGGCCCCTCTCTGGAAACACCATATATTTT	.	TRBJ1-3	TRBV7-9	.
CASSVVGYQETQYF	TGTGCCAGCAGCGTAGTCGGCTACCAAGAGACCCAGTACTTC	.	TRBJ2-5	TRBV9	.
CASRAAGGDEQFF	TGTGCCAGCAGGGCCGCGGGGGGCGATGAGCAGTTCTTC	.	TRBJ2-1	TRBV6-1	TRBD2
CASSTTSGSYNEQFF	TGTGCCAGCAGCACGACTAGCGGTTCCTACAATGAGCAGTTCTTC	.	TRBJ2-1	TRBV7-2	TRBD2
CASLSSNWGLNYGYTF	TGTGCCAGTTTGAGCTCGAACTGGGGGCTAAACTATGGCTACACCTTC	.	TRBJ1-2	TRBV19	.
CAWSQKGVTNQPQHF	TGTGCCTGGAGTCAGAAAGGGGTGACCAATCAGCCCCAGCATTTT	.	TRBJ1-5	TRBV30	.
CASSQNGLTSTDTQYF	TGTGCCAGCAGCCAAAACGGACTTACTAGCACAGATACGCAGTATTTT	.	TRBJ2-3	TRBV4-2	.
CASSADRYSYEQYF	TGTGCCAGCAGTGCGGACAGATACTCCTACGAGCAGTACTTC	few	TRBJ2-7	TRBV2	.
CASSLAAGEQFF	TGTGCCAGCAGCTTGGCCGCGGGTGAGCAGTTCTTC	few	TRBJ2-1	TRBV5-6	.
CASSLTSGVYQETQYF	TGCGCCAGCAGCTTGACTAGCGGGGTCTATCAAGAGACCCAGTACTTC	.	TRBJ2-5	TRBV5-1	TRBD2
CASSPGQGWIDTQYF	TGTGCCAGCAGCCCCGGACAGGGGTGGATAGATACGCAGTATTTT	.	TRBJ2-3	TRBV5-5	TRBD1
CASSLYGQNIRMRGGYTF	TGTGCCAGCAGCTTGTATGGGCAGAATATACGGATGAGGGGTGGCTACACCTTC	.	TRBJ1-2	TRBV5-6	.
CASDWTARREQFF	TGTGCCAGTGACTGGACAGCTCGAAGGGAGCAGTTCTTC	.	TRBJ2-1	TRBV6-1	.
CASSLGWGTGGSNQPQHF	TGTGCCAGCAGCTTGGGGTGGGGGACAGGGGGCTCCAATCAGCCCCAGCATTTT	.	TRBJ1-5	TRBV5-8	TRBD1
CASSEAGLAGDPYEQYF	TGTGCCAGCAGTGAGGCGGGACTAGCGGGAGATCCCTACGAGCAGTACTTC	few	TRBJ2-7	TRBV2	TRBD2
CASSLIGLAGQNEQFF	TGTGCCAGCAGCTTGATTGGACTAGCGGGACAGAATGAGCAGTTCTTC	.	TRBJ2-1	TRBV7-8	TRBD2
CAISESGGGSYNEQFF	TGTGCCATCAGTGAGTCGGGGGGAGGGTCCTACAATGAGCAGTTCTTC	.	TRBJ2-1	TRBV10-3	TRBD2
CASKGSSGTEAFF	TGTGCCAGCAAGGGTTCATCGGGCACTGAAGCTTTCTTT	.	TRBJ1-1	TRBV6-5	.
CASSQDLGVSGNTIYF	TGCGCCAGCAGCCAAGATTTGGGGGTCTCTGGAAACACCATATATTTT	once	TRBJ1-3	TRBV4-1	.
CASNLELSYEQYF	TGTGCCAGCAATTTGGAATTATCCTACGAGCAGTACTTC	.	TRBJ2-7	TRBV2	.
CASNKWEETQYF	TGTGCCAGCAACAAATGGGAAGAGACCCAGTACTTC	once	TRBJ2-5	TRBV21-1	.
CASRRDRVLGGSSYEQYF	TGTGCCAGCAGGAGGGACAGGGTCCTTGGTGGGAGCTCCTACGAGCAGTACTTC	.	TRBJ2-7	TRBV2	TRBD1
CASSFGQLNTEAFF	TGTGCCAGCAGCTTCGGACAGCTAAACACTGAAGCTTTCTTT	few	TRBJ1-1	TRBV7-8	.
CASSNRDQVSNEQFF	TGTGCCAGCAGCAACCGGGACCAAGTCAGCAATGAGCAGTTCTTC	.	TRBJ2-1	TRBV9	.
CASSPTDRGSGELFF	TGTGCCAGCTCACCAACGGACAGGGGTTCCGGGGAGCTGTTTTTT	.	TRBJ2-2	TRBV18	TRBD1
CASSPLANTDTQYF	TGTGCCAGCAGCCCCCTAGCGAACACAGATACGCAGTATTTT	.	TRBJ2-3	TRBV2	.
CAISGQGPQETQYF	TGTGCCATCAGTGGACAGGGTCCCCAAGAGACCCAGTACTTC	few	TRBJ2-5	TRBV10-3	TRBD1